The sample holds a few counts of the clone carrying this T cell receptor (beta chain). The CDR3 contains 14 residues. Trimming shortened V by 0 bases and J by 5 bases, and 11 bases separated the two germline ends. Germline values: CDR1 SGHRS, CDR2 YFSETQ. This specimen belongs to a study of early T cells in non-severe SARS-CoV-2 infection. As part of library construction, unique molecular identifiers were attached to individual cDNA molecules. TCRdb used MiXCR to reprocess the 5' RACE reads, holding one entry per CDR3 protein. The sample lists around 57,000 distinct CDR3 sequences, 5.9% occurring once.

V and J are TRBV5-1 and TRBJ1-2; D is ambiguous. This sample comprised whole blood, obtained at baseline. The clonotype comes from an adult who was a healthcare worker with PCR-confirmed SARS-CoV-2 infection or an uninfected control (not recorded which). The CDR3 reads CASSLGTGFYGYTF. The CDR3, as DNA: TGCGCCAGCAGCTTGGGGACGGGGTTTTATGGCTACACCTTC.